These 20 T cell receptor beta chains originate from one sample sequenced in a study of identical twins. Each CDR3 protein is one row after TCRdb ran MiXCR on the 5' RACE reads. The sample has some 630,000 distinct CDR3 sequences; 7.1% are singletons. The data were also submitted as part of a second study, on yellow fever vaccine responses in identical twins.

The specimen was PBMCs. Receptor source: a young woman in good health.

This clonotype was counted a few times. CDR3 loop: CASSFSGRLSYNEQFF. The CDR3 DNA reads as TGTGCCAGCAGTTTTAGCGGGAGACTCTCCTACAATGAGCAGTTCTTC. The chain couples TRBV12-3 or TRBV12-4 to TRBJ2-1, with 9 bases lining up with TRBD2. The CDR3 contains 16 residues. V trimming: 3 bases; J trimming: 0 bases; junction bases outside the gene matches: 3.

The chain recombines TRBV27 with TRBJ2-7; possible D gene TRBD2, 6 bases. Germline V gene data show CDR1 as MNHEY and CDR2 as SMNVEV (reference sequence). The CDR3 contains 14 residues. Trimming cost V 4 bases and J 5 bases, with 15 bases left between them. CDR3: CASSSPVSGHEQYF. CDR3 in DNA: TGTGCCAGCAGTTCCCCCGTTAGCGGTCACGAGCAGTACTTC.

In its sample, this clonotype was seen a few times. This chain uses TRBV9 with TRBJ2-3, with 7 nucleotides matching TRBD2. The CDR3 is 16 amino acids. V shed 0 bases, J shed 4 bases, and the junction held 8 bases outside the gene matches. The germline V gene encodes CDR1 SGDLS and CDR2 YYNGEE. CDR3 protein: CASSVAGLGGPDTQYF. The DNA for the CDR3 is TGTGCCAGCAGCGTAGCGGGACTGGGAGGGCCAGATACGCAGTATTTT.

The chain carries TRBV5-6 and TRBJ2-1; 9 bases map to TRBD2. The length of the CDR3 is 20 residues. Germline CDR1 is SGHDT and CDR2 is YYEEEE. Trimming at V came to 5 bases and at J to 5 bases, leaving 23 bases not matched to a gene. This CDR3 reads CASSTLMGSAGGRSDNEQFF. Here the CDR3 DNA reads TGTGCCAGCAGTACCCTAATGGGGTCAGCGGGAGGACGATCTGACAATGAGCAGTTCTTC. Combining the CDR3 with reference TRBV5-6 and TRBJ2-1 gives the whole variable domain DAGVTQSPTHLIKTRGQQVTLRCSPKSGHDTVSWYQQALGQGPQFIFQYYEEEERQRGNFPDRFSGHQFPNYSSELNVNALLLGDSALYLCASSTLMGSAGGRSDNEQFFGPGTRLTVL.

This clonotype was recorded at least ten times. The chain carries TRBV11-2 and TRBJ2-5, with TRBD1 as a possible D gene (6 bases). CDR3 size: 14 residues. Germline V gene sequence: CDR1 SGHAT, CDR2 FQNNGV. Deletions cut 5 bases from V and 2 bases from J, with 12 bases between. CDR3 in amino acids: CASSPLGGQETQYF. The CDR3 DNA sequence: TGTGCCAGCAGCCCATTAGGGGGACAAGAGACCCAGTACTTC.

This clonotype was recorded a few times. V gene TRBV29-1 combines with J gene TRBJ2-5, with TRBD2 identical over 9 bases. The J segment lost 4 bases and the V segment lost 7 bases, leaving 10 bases of the junction unmatched. The CDR3 covers 14 residues. Germline V CDR1 and CDR2: SQVTM, ANQGSEA. For the CDR3, the DNA is TGCAGCGCCCCGGTAGCGGGAGTTGGAGAGACCCAGTACTTC. The encoded protein is CSAPVAGVGETQYF.

J is TRBJ1-1 and V is TRBV9; D is perhaps TRBD1 (6 bases). CDR1 and CDR2 from the germline V gene are SGDLS and YYNGEE. CDR3 length: 18 amino acids. V lost 3 bases to trimming and J lost 1 base, with 22 bases between them. The CDR3 is CASSGLTRGRPGNTEAFF. The CDR3 coding sequence is TGTGCCAGCAGCGGTCTTACCAGGGGCCGACCAGGGAACACTGAAGCTTTCTTT.

J is TRBJ2-7 and V is TRBV28, with TRBD1 identical over 7 bases. Germline-derived CDR1 and CDR2 are MDHEN and SYDVKM. The CDR3 consists of 15 residues. The V gene end was trimmed by 6 bases and the J gene end by 0 bases; junction bases not matched to a gene: 8. DNA for the CDR3: TGTGCCAGCAGAACAACAGGGGCCCCCTCCTACGAGCAGTACTTC. This gives the protein CASRTTGAPSYEQYF. The complete variable domain, with remaining parts taken from reference TRBV28 and TRBJ2-7, reads DVKVTQSSRYLVKRTGEKVFLECVQDMDHENMFWYRQDPGLGLRLIYFSYDVKMKEKGDIPEGYSVSREKKERFSLILESASTNQTSMYLCASRTTGAPSYEQYFGPGTRLTVT.

This clonotype appeared many times. The chain recombines TRBV9 with TRBJ2-2, with 7 positions matching TRBD2. The germline CDR1 and CDR2 sequences are SGDLS and YYNGEE. This CDR3 region has 16 residues. After removal of 0 bases from V and 2 bases from J, the junction contained 4 bases not matched to a gene. The DNA for the CDR3 is TGTGCCAGCAGCGTAGGTGGCGGGGGTAACACCGGGGAGCTGTTTTTT. Its protein is CASSVGGGGNTGELFF. Full variable domain (remainder filled in from reference TRBV9 and TRBJ2-2): DSGVTQTPKHLITATGQRVTLRCSPRSGDLSVYWYQQSLDQGLQFLIQYYNGEERAKGNILERFSAQQFPDLHSELNLSSLELGDSALYFCASSVGGGGNTGELFFGEGSRLTVL.

The rearrangement uses TRBV12-3 or TRBV12-4 and TRBJ2-1; 11 bases fit TRBD2. J lost 7 bases, V lost 11 bases, and 19 bases had no gene match. CDR3 size: 17 residues. The CDR3 protein is CAFCLLAGETRGNEQFF. In nucleotides, the CDR3 is TGTGCCTTCTGTTTACTAGCGGGAGAGACCCGTGGTAATGAGCAGTTCTTC.

The rearrangement uses TRBV6-1 and TRBJ2-5, with 8 nucleotides matching TRBD1. CDR1 is MNHNS and CDR2 is SASEGT in the germline V gene. V trimming: 7 bases; J trimming: 4 bases; junction bases outside the gene matches: 14. This CDR3 contains 16 residues. The CDR3 nucleotides are TGTGCCAGCACCCCAGGGACAGGTGTAAATCGAGAGACCCAGTACTTC. Amino acid sequence: CASTPGTGVNRETQYF.

The table lists this clonotype with many counts. The genes are TRBV4-1 and TRBJ1-1, with D perhaps matching TRBD1 (5 bases). V lost 0 bases and J lost 6, with 14 bases in between. Germline V CDR1 and CDR2: MGHRA, YSYEKL. This CDR3 has 15 amino acids. The CDR3 spells CASSQDPGFRAEAFF. The CDR3 DNA follows: TGCGCCAGCAGCCAAGACCCAGGGTTCCGGGCTGAAGCTTTCTTT.

This clonotype was seen only a few times. This chain joins TRBV9 and TRBJ2-1; 8 positions agree with TRBD2. The length of the CDR3 is 15 residues. V shed 0 bases and J 7 bases; nucleotides not matched to a gene: 6. Germline lookup yields CDR1 SGDLS and CDR2 YYNGEE. CDR3 loop: CASSVDAGGWNEQFF. In DNA, the CDR3 is TGTGCCAGCAGCGTAGATGCGGGGGGTTGGAATGAGCAGTTCTTC. Full variable domain (missing parts from reference TRBV9 and TRBJ2-1): DSGVTQTPKHLITATGQRVTLRCSPRSGDLSVYWYQQSLDQGLQFLIQYYNGEERAKGNILERFSAQQFPDLHSELNLSSLELGDSALYFCASSVDAGGWNEQFFGPGTRLTVL.

In this sample, this clonotype turned up a few times. The CDR3 is CASSSPAVLSTDTQYF. The CDR3 DNA reads TGTGCCAGCAGTTCCCCAGCGGTACTTAGCACAGATACGCAGTATTTT. V is TRBV6-2 or TRBV6-3 and J is TRBJ2-3, with D tentatively TRBD2 (5 bases). V dropped 4 bases and J dropped 0 bases, with 14 bases sitting between them. CDR1 and CDR2 (germline): MNHEY, SVGEGT. This CDR3 comprises 16 residues.

This chain connects TRBV2 to TRBJ2-3, with 14 bases identical to TRBD2. The CDR3 is made up of 15 amino acids. V trimming: 8 bases; J trimming: 3 bases; junction bases outside the gene matches: 4. Germline V gene lookup returns CDR1 SNHLY and CDR2 FYNNEI. CDR3 in DNA: TGTGCCAGCCCCGGACTAGCGGGAGGAACAGATACGCAGTATTTT. Protein sequence: CASPGLAGGTDTQYF.

V and J are TRBV11-2 and TRBJ2-3; a weak D match, TRBD2 (6 bases). From germline, CDR1 is SGHAT and CDR2 FQNNGV. Trimming stripped 6 bases from V and 3 bases from J, with 10 bases between. This CDR3 is built from 13 residues. This chain's CDR3 is CASREGNTDTQYF. CDR3 nucleotides: TGTGCCAGCAGGGAGGGGAATACAGATACGCAGTATTTT.

This clonotype was detected only a few times. J is TRBJ1-2 and V is TRBV29-1; D may be TRBD1 (6 bases). CDR1 and CDR2 from the germline V gene are SQVTM and ANQGSEA. V was pared by 7 bases and J by 8 bases, with 17 bases between. This CDR3 region has 12 residues. CDR3 loop: CSAGHQGVGYTF. The CDR3 coding sequence is TGCAGCGCGGGACATCAAGGGGTGGGCTACACCTTC.

This clonotype was counted between two and nine times. Its ends do not fully match the called genes, so a read error is possible. CDR3 nucleotides: TGTGCCAGCAGCCGGGTCGGGACTAGCGCTTTGCTCTTC. It codes for CASSRVGTSALLF. The V gene is TRBV16, the J gene TRBJ2-1; 10 bases line up with TRBD2. The germline gives CDR1 KGHSY, CDR2 FQNENV. The CDR3 has 13 amino acids.

V gene TRBV28 combines with J gene TRBJ2-1; 10 bases line up with TRBD2. Germline V CDR1 and CDR2: MDHEN, SYDVKM. The CDR3 loop spans 17 amino acids. The V segment lost 5 bases and the J segment 1 base; nucleotides outside the gene matches: 8. This CDR3 is CASSRPGLALSYNEQFF. The CDR3 DNA reads TGTGCCAGCAGTCGCCCGGGACTAGCGTTATCCTACAATGAGCAGTTCTTC. Filled out from reference TRBV28 and TRBJ2-1, the complete variable domain reads DVKVTQSSRYLVKRTGEKVFLECVQDMDHENMFWYRQDPGLGLRLIYFSYDVKMKEKGDIPEGYSVSREKKERFSLILESASTNQTSMYLCASSRPGLALSYNEQFFGPGTRLTVL.

This chain connects TRBV13 to TRBJ2-6; TRBD1 or TRBD2 may be the D gene (6 bases each). Germline loops: CDR1 PRHDT, CDR2 FYEKMQ (reference sequence). Trimming cost V 8 bases and J 2 bases, with 22 bases left between them. This CDR3 contains 18 residues. The CDR3 DNA reads as TGTGCCAGCTGTTTAGGAGGGGGTGGGAGGACTGGGGCCAACGTCCTGACTTTC. Amino acids: CASCLGGGGRTGANVLTF.